This T cell receptor (beta chain) was sequenced in a study of blood T cell repertoires in COVID-19. Study as a whole: PBMCs, B-cell-depleted T cells, or T cells provided the cDNA or gDNA that made up the material.

The data were produced by immunoSEQ multiplex PCR, yet TCRdb's version contains in-frame clones alone and is incomplete. The data show 350,000 to 400,000 clones, with approximately 89% seen just once and around 0.86% held by the top ten. The sequence came from a woman aged 40 to 50 who had been exposed to COVID-19. The sequencing input was PBMCs or T cells enriched from blood (not recorded which).

CDR3: CASSFEADSSYEQYF. CDR3 bases: TGCGCCAGCAGCTTCGAGGCGGACAGCTCCTACGAGCAGTACTTC. The chain joins TRBV5-1 to TRBJ2-7, with a tentative D call TRBD1 (6 bases). From germline, CDR1 is SGHRS and CDR2 YFSETQ. This CDR3 region has 15 residues. V lost 2 bases, J lost 0 bases, and 12 bases lay in between.